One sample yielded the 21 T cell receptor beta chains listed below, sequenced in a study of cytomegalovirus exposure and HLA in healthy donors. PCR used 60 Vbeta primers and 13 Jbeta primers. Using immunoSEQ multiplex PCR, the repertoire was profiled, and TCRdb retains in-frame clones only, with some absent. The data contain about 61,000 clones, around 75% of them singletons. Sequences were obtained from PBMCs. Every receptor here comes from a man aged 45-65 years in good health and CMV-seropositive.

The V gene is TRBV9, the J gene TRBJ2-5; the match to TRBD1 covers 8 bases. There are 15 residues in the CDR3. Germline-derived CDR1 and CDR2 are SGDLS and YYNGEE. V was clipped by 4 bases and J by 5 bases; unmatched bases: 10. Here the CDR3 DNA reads TGTGCCAGCAGCCCGACAGGGGTTGAGGCGGAGACCCAGTACTTC. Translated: CASSPTGVEAETQYF.

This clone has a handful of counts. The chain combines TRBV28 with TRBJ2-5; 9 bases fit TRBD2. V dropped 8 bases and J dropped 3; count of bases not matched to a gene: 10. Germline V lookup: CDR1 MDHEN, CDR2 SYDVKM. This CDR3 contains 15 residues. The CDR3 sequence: CASRSSAGGKETQYF. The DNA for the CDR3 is TGTGCCAGCCGATCTTCAGCGGGAGGAAAAGAGACCCAGTACTTC.

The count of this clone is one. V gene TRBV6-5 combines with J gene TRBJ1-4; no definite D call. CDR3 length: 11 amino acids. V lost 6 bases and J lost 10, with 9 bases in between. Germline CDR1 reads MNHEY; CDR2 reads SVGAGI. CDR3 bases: TGTGCCAGCAGGACCCCAGGAAAACTGTTTTTT. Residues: CASRTPGKLFF.

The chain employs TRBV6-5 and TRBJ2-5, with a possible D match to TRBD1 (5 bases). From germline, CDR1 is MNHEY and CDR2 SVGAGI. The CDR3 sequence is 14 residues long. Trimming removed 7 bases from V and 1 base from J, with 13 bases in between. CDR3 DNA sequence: TGTGCCAGCAAACGAGGACATCTCCAAGAGACCCAGTACTTC. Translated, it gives CASKRGHLQETQYF.

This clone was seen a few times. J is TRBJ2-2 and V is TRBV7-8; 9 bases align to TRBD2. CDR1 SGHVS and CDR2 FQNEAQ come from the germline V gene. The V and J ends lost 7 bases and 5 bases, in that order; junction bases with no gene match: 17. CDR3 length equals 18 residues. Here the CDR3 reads CASTLTLGGGARTGELFF. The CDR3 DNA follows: TGTGCCAGCACCCTTACCCTGGGCGGGGGGGCGAGAACCGGGGAGCTGTTTTTT.

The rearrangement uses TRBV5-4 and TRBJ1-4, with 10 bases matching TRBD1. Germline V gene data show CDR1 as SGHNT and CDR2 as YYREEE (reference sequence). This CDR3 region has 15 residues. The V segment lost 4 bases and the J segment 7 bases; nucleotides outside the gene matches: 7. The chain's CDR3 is CASSRRDRGLEKLFF. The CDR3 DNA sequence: TGTGCCAGCAGCCGCCGGGACAGGGGTCTTGAAAAACTGTTTTTT.

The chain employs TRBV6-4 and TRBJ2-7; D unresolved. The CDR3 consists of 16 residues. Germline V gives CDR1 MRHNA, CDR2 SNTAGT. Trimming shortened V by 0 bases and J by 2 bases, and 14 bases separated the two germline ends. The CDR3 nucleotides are TGTGCCAGCAGTGACTCGGGCTCCACGATCCCCTACGAGCAGTACTTC. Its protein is CASSDSGSTIPYEQYF.

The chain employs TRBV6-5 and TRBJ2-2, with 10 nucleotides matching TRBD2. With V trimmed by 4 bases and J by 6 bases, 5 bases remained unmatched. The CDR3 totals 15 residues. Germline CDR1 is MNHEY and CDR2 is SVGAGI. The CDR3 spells CASSSLAGEAGELFF. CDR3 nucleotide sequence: TGTGCCAGCAGTTCCCTAGCGGGAGAGGCCGGGGAGCTGTTTTTT.

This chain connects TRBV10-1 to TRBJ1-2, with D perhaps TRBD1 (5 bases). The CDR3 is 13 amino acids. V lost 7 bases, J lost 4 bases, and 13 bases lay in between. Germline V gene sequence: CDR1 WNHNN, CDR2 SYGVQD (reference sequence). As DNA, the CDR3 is TGCGCCAGCACCCGGGGGGTCTGCTATGGCTACACCTTC. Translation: CASTRGVCYGYTF.

The CDR3: CASSFGGLAGPSYEQYF. The CDR3 DNA sequence: TGTGCCAGCAGTTTCGGTGGACTAGCGGGTCCCTCCTACGAGCAGTACTTC. V gene TRBV28 combines with J gene TRBJ2-7, with 11 bases matching TRBD2. Germline CDR1 is MDHEN and CDR2 is SYDVKM. The CDR3 sequence is 17 residues long. Unmatched junction bases numbered 7, after V lost 3 bases and J lost 0 bases.

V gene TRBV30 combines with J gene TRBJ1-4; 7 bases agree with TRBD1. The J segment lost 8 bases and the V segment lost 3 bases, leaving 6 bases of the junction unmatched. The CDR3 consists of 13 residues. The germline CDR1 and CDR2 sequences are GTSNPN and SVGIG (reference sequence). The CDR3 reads CAWRGQLGEKLFF. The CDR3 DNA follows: TGTGCCTGGAGGGGACAGCTGGGGGAAAAACTGTTTTTT.

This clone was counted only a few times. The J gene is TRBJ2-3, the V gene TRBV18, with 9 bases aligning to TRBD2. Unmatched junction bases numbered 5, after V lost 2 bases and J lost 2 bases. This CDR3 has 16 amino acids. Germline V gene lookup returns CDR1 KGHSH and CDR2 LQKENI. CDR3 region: CASSPGGTSFTDTQYF. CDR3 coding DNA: TGTGCCAGCTCACCAGGGGGGACTAGCTTCACAGATACGCAGTATTTT.

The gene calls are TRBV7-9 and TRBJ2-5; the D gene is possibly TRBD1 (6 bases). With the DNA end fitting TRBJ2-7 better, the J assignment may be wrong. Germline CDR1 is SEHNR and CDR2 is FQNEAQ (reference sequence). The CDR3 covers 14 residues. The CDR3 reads CASSRWTANYEQYF. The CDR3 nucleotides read TGTGCCAGCAGCCGTTGGACAGCTAACTACGAGCAGTACTTC.

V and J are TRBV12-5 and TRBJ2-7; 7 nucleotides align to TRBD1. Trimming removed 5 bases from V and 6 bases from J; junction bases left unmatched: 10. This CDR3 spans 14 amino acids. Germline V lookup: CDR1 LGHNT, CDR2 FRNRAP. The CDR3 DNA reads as TGTGCTAGTGGTAGTGAGGGACGACAGGGCGAGCAGTACTTC. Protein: CASGSEGRQGEQYF.

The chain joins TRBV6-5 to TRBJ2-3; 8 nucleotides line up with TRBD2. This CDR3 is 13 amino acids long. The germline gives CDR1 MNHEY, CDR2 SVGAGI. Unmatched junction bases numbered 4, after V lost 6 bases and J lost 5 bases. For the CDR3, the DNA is TGTGCCAGCAGGGGACTAGTAGGAGATACGCAGTATTTT. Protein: CASRGLVGDTQYF.

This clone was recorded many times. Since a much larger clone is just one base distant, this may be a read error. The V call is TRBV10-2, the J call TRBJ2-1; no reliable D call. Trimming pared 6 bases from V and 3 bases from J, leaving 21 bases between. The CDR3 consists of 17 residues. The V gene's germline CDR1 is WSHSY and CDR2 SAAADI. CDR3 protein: CASSQDMIVLIYNEQFF. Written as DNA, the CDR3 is TGCGCCAGCAGCCAAGATATGATCGTACTCATCTACAATGAGCAGTTCTTC.

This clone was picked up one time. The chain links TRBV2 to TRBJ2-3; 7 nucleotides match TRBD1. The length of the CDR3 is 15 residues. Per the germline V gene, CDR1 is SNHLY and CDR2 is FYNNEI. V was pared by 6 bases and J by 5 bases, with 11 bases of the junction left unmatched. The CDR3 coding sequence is TGTGCCAGCAGGGCATCCCGACAGGGACAAGATACGCAGTATTTT. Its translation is CASRASRQGQDTQYF.

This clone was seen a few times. The CDR3 nucleotides are TGTGCCAGCAGAGAATCGGTTCATGGCTACACCTTC. This sequence encodes CASRESVHGYTF. This chain uses TRBV6-5 with TRBJ1-2, with D unresolved. Germline V gene sequence: CDR1 MNHEY, CDR2 SVGAGI. The length of the CDR3 is 12 residues. The V gene lost 6 bases and the J gene lost 6 bases, with 11 bases spanning the gap.

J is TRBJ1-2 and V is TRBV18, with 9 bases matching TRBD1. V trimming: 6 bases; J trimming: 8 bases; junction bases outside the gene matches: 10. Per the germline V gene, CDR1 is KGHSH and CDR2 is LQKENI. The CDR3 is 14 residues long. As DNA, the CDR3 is TGTGCCAGCTCCGATACCGGGACAGGGTCCGGCTACACCTTC. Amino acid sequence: CASSDTGTGSGYTF.

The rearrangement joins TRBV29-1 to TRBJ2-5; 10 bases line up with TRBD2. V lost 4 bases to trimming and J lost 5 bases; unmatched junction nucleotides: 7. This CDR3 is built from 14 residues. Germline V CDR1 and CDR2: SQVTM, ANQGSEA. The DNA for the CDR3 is TGCAGCGTTGGTCAGGGACTAGCGTGGGAGACCCAGTACTTC. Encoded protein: CSVGQGLAWETQYF.

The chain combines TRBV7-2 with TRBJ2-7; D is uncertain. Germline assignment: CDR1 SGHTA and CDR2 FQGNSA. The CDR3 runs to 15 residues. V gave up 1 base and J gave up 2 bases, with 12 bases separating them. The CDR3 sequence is CASSLGRISAYEQYF. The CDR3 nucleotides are TGTGCCAGCAGCTTAGGCAGGATATCTGCCTACGAGCAGTACTTC.